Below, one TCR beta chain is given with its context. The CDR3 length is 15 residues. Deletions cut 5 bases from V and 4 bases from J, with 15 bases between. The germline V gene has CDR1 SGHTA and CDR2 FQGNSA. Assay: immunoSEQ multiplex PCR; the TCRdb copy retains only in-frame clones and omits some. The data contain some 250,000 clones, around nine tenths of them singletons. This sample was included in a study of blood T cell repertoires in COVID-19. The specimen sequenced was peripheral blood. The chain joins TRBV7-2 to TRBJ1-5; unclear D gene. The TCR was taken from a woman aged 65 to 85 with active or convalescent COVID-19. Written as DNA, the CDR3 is TGTGCCAGCAGCCCCTCGGGAGGGAGGAATCAGCCCCAGCATTTT. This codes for CASSPSGGRNQPQHF.